Each of the 11 T cell receptor beta chains below was sequenced from the same sample in a study of T cells in Graves' hyperthyroidism and ophthalmopathy. Amplified regions were TCR beta CDR3 sequences from RNA transcripts. The TCR CDR3 was amplified in a first-round RT-PCR using the HTBI primer set. In TCRdb, the multiplex PCR reads were re-called with MiXCR into one record per CDR3 protein. The sample contains 700,000 or so distinct CDR3 sequences, more than 14% of which appear only once. Input material: blood. All receptors derive from a woman in her fifties or sixties with Graves' ophthalmopathy.

The sample holds many counts of this clonotype. V is TRBV28 and J is TRBJ2-7; unclear D gene. Germline CDR1 is MDHEN and CDR2 is SYDVKM. V lost 5 bases to trimming and J lost 6 bases, with 14 bases between them. This CDR3 is 13 amino acids long. CDR3 bases: TGTGCCAGCAGTCCCCTCCTAGAGAGCGAGCAGTACTTC. It codes for CASSPLLESEQYF.

This clonotype was detected ten times or more. V is TRBV2 and J is TRBJ2-5; D not resolved. V dropped 8 bases and J dropped 4 bases, with 23 bases sitting between them. Germline assignment: CDR1 SNHLY and CDR2 FYNNEI. This CDR3 has 16 amino acids. This chain's CDR3 is CASRASPTMPGETQYF. DNA for the CDR3: TGTGCCAGCCGTGCGTCTCCAACGATGCCGGGAGAGACCCAGTACTTC.

The J gene is TRBJ2-3, the V gene TRBV5-4, with 9 bases matching TRBD1. The V segment lost 3 bases and the J segment 3 bases; nucleotides outside the gene matches: 8. The CDR3 extends over 16 amino acids. Germline CDR1 is SGHNT and CDR2 is YYREEE (reference sequence). Here the CDR3 reads CASSWPGTGQTDTQYF. Here the CDR3 DNA reads TGTGCCAGCAGCTGGCCCGGGACAGGGCAGACAGATACGCAGTATTTT. Full variable domain (rest looked up from reference TRBV5-4 and TRBJ2-3): ETGVTQSPTHLIKTRGQQVTLRCSSQSGHNTVSWYQQALGQGPQFIFQYYREEENGRGNFPPRFSGLQFPNYSSELNVNALELDDSALYLCASSWPGTGQTDTQYFGPGTRLTVL.

This clonotype was recorded at least ten times. The chain uses TRBV20-1 and TRBJ1-1; perhaps TRBD1 as D (5 bases). The CDR3 contains 11 residues. Germline-derived CDR1 and CDR2 are DFQATT and SNEGSKA (reference sequence). Trimming took off 3 bases at V and 4 bases at J, with 6 bases between the two ends. CDR3 in amino acids: CSASDSTEAFF. For the CDR3, the DNA is TGCAGTGCTAGTGACAGCACTGAAGCTTTCTTT.

This clonotype was found a few times. V gene TRBV6-2 or TRBV6-3 combines with J gene TRBJ2-7, with D unclear. Germline V CDR1 and CDR2: MNHEY, SVGEGT. Trimming removed 5 bases from V and 0 bases from J, with 14 bases in between. The CDR3 loop spans 15 amino acids. For the CDR3, the DNA is TGTGCCAGCAGTAGTATGGACGGCTACTCCTACGAGCAGTACTTC. Translation: CASSSMDGYSYEQYF.

This clonotype was seen ten or more times. The V call is TRBV11-2, the J call TRBJ2-1; 9 nucleotides agree with TRBD2. Trimming took 1 base from V and 5 from J; bases not matched to a gene: 3. The CDR3 has 15 residues. Per germline, CDR1 SGHAT and CDR2 FQNNGV. CDR3 amino acids: CASSLGTSADNEQFF. CDR3 bases: TGTGCCAGCAGCTTAGGGACTAGCGCCGACAATGAGCAGTTCTTC.

The CDR3 is CAGGLDTFRGRVVGNEQFF. CDR3 bases: TGTGCCGGAGGATTGGATACTTTTCGCGGGAGGGTTGTAGGGAATGAGCAGTTCTTC. The V and J genes are TRBV6-1 and TRBJ2-1; 9 bases are a match to TRBD2. Losses at the gene ends were 11 bases for V and 7 bases for J; bases not matched to a gene: 27. The CDR3 consists of 19 residues. Germline CDR1 MNHNS, CDR2 SASEGT.

The V call is TRBV24-1, the J call TRBJ1-3; D gene unclear. CDR3 size: 16 residues. V was clipped by 4 bases and J by 6 bases, with 18 bases between them. Germline CDR1 KGHDR, CDR2 SFDVKD. CDR3 DNA sequence: TGTGCCACCAGTGAGAAACATGAATTTACGGAAAACACCATATATTTT. Protein sequence: CATSEKHEFTENTIYF.

The sample holds many counts of this clonotype. The chain carries TRBV4-3 and TRBJ2-5; TRBD2 aligns across 9 bases. V lost 3 bases and J lost 4; bases outside the gene matches: 6. The V gene's germline CDR1 is LGHNA and CDR2 YSLEER. The CDR3 sequence is 15 residues long. In DNA, the CDR3 is TGCGCCAGCAGCCAGGAAGGGACTAGCCTAGAGACCCAGTACTTC. Its translation: CASSQEGTSLETQYF.

The chain recombines TRBV10-3 with TRBJ2-1; 11 bases line up with TRBD2. The germline V gene has CDR1 ENHRY and CDR2 SYGVKD. J gave up 4 bases and V 8 bases, and 7 bases lay outside the gene matches. The CDR3 contains 15 residues. The CDR3 protein is CAIATSGAIYNEQFF. The CDR3 DNA is TGTGCCATCGCGACTAGCGGGGCAATTTACAATGAGCAGTTCTTC.

This clonotype was observed a few times. The CDR3 protein is CASTDVVGEKLFF. The DNA for the CDR3 is TGCGCCAGCACAGACGTCGTAGGTGAAAAACTGTTTTTT. The rearrangement joins TRBV5-1 to TRBJ1-4; D call uncertain. CDR1 is SGHRS, CDR2 YFSETQ, per germline. There are 13 residues in the CDR3. V was trimmed by 6 bases and J by 7 bases, leaving 13 bases between them.